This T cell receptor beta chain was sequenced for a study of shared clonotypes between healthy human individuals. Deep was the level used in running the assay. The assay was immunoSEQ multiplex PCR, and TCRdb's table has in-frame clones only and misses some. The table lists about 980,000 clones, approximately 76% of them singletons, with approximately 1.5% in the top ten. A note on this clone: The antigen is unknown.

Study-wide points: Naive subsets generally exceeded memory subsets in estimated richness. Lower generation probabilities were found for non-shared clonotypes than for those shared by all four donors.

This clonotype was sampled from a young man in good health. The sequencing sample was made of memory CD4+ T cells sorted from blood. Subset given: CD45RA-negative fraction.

CDR3 sequence (DNA): TGCGCCAGCAGCCAGATGACAGAGAAGGTCTACGAGCAGTACTTC. Its protein product is CASSQMTEKVYEQYF. The chain carries TRBV4-1 and TRBJ2-7; TRBD1 is a possible D gene (5 bases). Between the trimmed V and J ends, which lost 3 bases and 3 bases, there was a span of 15 bases. This CDR3 is 15 amino acids long. Germline V gene data show CDR1 as MGHRA and CDR2 as YSYEKL.